Listed here are 12 T cell receptor beta chains from one sample, sequenced in a study of shared clonotypes between healthy human individuals. Here immunoSEQ multiplex PCR was the method, and the copy in TCRdb shows in-frame clones only, minus some. Altogether around 2.5 million clones are present, 93% being singletons, with the ten largest covering around 0.4%. The sequencing sample was made of naive CD4+ T cells from PBMCs. The subset was: CD45RA+ positively selected. The receptors originated from a young man in good health. Some clones in this sample may be carry-over from other donors' samples.

The rearrangement joins TRBV30 to TRBJ1-6; 8 bases agree with TRBD1. The CDR3 covers 13 residues. The junction had 4 bases not matched to a gene; V was cut back by 5 bases and J by 7 bases. CDR1 is GTSNPN, CDR2 SVGIG, per germline (reference sequence). The CDR3 DNA follows: TGTGCCTGGGAACAGGGGGGGAATTCACCCCTCCACTTT. Translated: CAWEQGGNSPLHF.

Here the CDR3 reads CASGRGTMQDTQYF. The CDR3 DNA follows: TGTGCCAGCGGTCGGGGGACCATGCAAGATACGCAGTATTTT. The J gene is TRBJ2-3, the V gene TRBV9; tentatively, D is TRBD2 (6 bases). This CDR3 is 14 amino acids long. The V end lost 7 bases, the J end lost 5 bases, and 17 bases lay between the germline ends. CDR1 is SGDLS, CDR2 YYNGEE, per germline.

The J gene is TRBJ1-1, the V gene TRBV7-8; D not certain. The CDR3 is 13 residues long. V lost 5 bases to trimming and J lost 4 bases, with 11 bases between them. The germline V gene encodes CDR1 SGHVS and CDR2 FQNEAQ. CDR3 nucleotides: TGTGCCAGCAGCCCACACAGCGGCACTGAAGCTTTCTTT. Its protein product is CASSPHSGTEAFF.

The chain combines TRBV4-1 with TRBJ2-1, with a tentative D call TRBD2 (6 bases). The CDR3 runs to 15 residues. V lost 1 base, J lost 7 bases, and 14 bases lay in between. CDR1 is MGHRA, CDR2 YSYEKL, per germline. CDR3 nucleotides: TGCGCCAGCAGCCAAGTGGGCGGGACCCTAAATGAGCAGTTCTTC. Protein sequence: CASSQVGGTLNEQFF.

About this clone: This sample includes further DNA sequences coding for the same CDR3. V and J are TRBV28 and TRBJ2-7; D unclear. Germline loops: CDR1 MDHEN, CDR2 SYDVKM. V gave up 4 bases and J gave up 0 bases, with 10 bases separating them. The CDR3 consists of 14 residues. CDR3 nucleotides: TGTGCCAGCAGTTCGCCCGGGCGCTCCTACGAGCAGTACTTC. Protein product: CASSSPGRSYEQYF.

Here the CDR3 reads CASRTPGLAGLLQFF. The CDR3 DNA reads TGTGCCAGCAGGACTCCGGGACTAGCGGGGCTTCTACAGTTCTTC. The V gene is TRBV28, the J gene TRBJ2-1; 13 positions match TRBD2. The V segment lost 6 bases and the J segment 13 bases; nucleotides outside the gene matches: 12. This CDR3 spans 15 amino acids. Germline values: CDR1 MDHEN, CDR2 SYDVKM.

This clone appeared once. This chain uses TRBV5-1 with TRBJ2-5; 12 nucleotides align to TRBD2. V gave up 4 bases and J gave up 4 bases; unmatched junction bases: 8. Germline V CDR1 and CDR2: SGHRS, YFSETQ. The CDR3 spans 16 residues. The DNA of the CDR3 is TGCGCCAGCAGCACCTCTAGCGGGAGGGCCGTAGAGACCCAGTACTTC. The encoded protein is CASSTSSGRAVETQYF.

The chain links TRBV7-9 to TRBJ1-1, with a possible D match to TRBD1 (6 bases). Deletions cut 5 bases from V and 5 bases from J, with 12 bases between. Germline V gene lookup returns CDR1 SEHNR and CDR2 FQNEAQ (reference sequence). This CDR3 comprises 13 residues. CDR3 sequence: CASSASTGTEAFF. The CDR3 DNA follows: TGTGCCAGCAGCGCTAGTACAGGGACTGAAGCTTTCTTT.

The rearrangement uses TRBV10-3 and TRBJ2-5, with TRBD2 matching over 14 bases. Germline values: CDR1 ENHRY, CDR2 SYGVKD. Trimming removed 6 bases from V and 2 bases from J; junction bases left unmatched: 5. The CDR3 totals 16 residues. Here the CDR3 DNA reads TGTGCCATCAGCCCTGGACTAGCGGGGGGACAAGAGACCCAGTACTTC. This sequence encodes CAISPGLAGGQETQYF.

The V gene is TRBV28, the J gene TRBJ1-5; D not certain. The V end was cut by 3 bases, the J end by 7 bases, with 13 bases between. Germline CDR1 and CDR2: MDHEN and SYDVKM. The CDR3 contains 14 residues. The CDR3 spells CASSFSGYRQPQHF. The DNA for the CDR3 is TGTGCCAGCAGTTTTTCGGGGTACCGACAGCCCCAGCATTTT. Together with reference TRBV28 and TRBJ1-5, the CDR3 gives the full variable domain: DVKVTQSSRYLVKRTGEKVFLECVQDMDHENMFWYRQDPGLGLRLIYFSYDVKMKEKGDIPEGYSVSREKKERFSLILESASTNQTSMYLCASSFSGYRQPQHFGDGTRLSIL.

The chain employs TRBV5-1 and TRBJ1-5, with D perhaps matching TRBD1 (5 bases). V gave up 0 bases and J gave up 3 bases, with 10 bases separating them. Germline CDR1 reads SGHRS; CDR2 reads YFSETQ. CDR3 length equals 15 residues. The CDR3 DNA follows: TGCGCCAGCAGCTTGGAGGGGCAGGACAATCAGCCCCAGCATTTT. The encoded protein is CASSLEGQDNQPQHF.

The chain joins TRBV9 to TRBJ2-2; D may be TRBD1 (5 bases). The V gene lost 0 bases and the J gene lost 6 bases, with 12 bases spanning the gap. The CDR3 contains 15 residues. Germline V gene data show CDR1 as SGDLS and CDR2 as YYNGEE. The CDR3 coding sequence is TGTGCCAGCAGCGTAGAGGGCAGGGTGGCCGGGGAGCTGTTTTTT. Protein sequence: CASSVEGRVAGELFF.